These 32 T cell receptor beta chains originate from one sample sequenced in a study of CD8+ T cells in alopecia areata (dated by TCRdb to between 2017 and 2018). Receptor libraries were prepared by the immunoSEQ multiplex PCR assay. RNA was extracted from all samples and reverse transcribed into cDNA as template for TCR sequencing. TCRdb's version of the immuneACCESS table is confined to in-frame rearrangements and falls short of the full clone set. An unresolved V gene accounts for under half of the shortfall where checked; the remainder is of unknown origin. The table for this sample lists 150,000 to 200,000 clones; less than 70% of them were counted only once. The ten largest account for approximately 1.3% of the sample. The treatment or condition label on this specimen signifies: oral pan-JAK inhibitor, 5-10 mg twice daily. Sequencing used CD4+ T cells sorted from blood, obtained between weeks 49 and 50, from a patient treated with tofacitinib. The receptors here all came from a human donor with alopecia areata.

This clone has only a few counts. This rearrangement joins TRBV10-2 to TRBJ2-2, with D uncertain. Trimming took 4 bases from V and 10 from J, leaving 7 bases between them. The CDR3 has 11 residues. The germline CDR1 and CDR2 sequences are WSHSY and SAAADI. The CDR3 DNA reads TGCGCCAGCAGTGGTGGTGAGGAGCTGTTTTTT. It specifies CASSGGEELFF.

This clone was observed a few times. The rearrangement joins TRBV6-1 to TRBJ2-4; D not resolved. Trimming cost V 2 bases and J 13 bases, with 15 bases left between them. CDR3 length: 13 amino acids. The germline gives CDR1 MNHNS, CDR2 SASEGT. The CDR3 sequence is CASSEPLVSPQYF. The CDR3, as DNA: TGTGCCAGCAGTGAACCCCTAGTCTCTCCGCAGTACTTC.

The rearrangement uses TRBV7-9 and TRBJ2-3, with D perhaps TRBD1 (6 bases). In germline, CDR1 is SEHNR, CDR2 FQNEAQ (reference sequence). The V end lost 6 bases, the J end lost 3 bases, and 16 bases lay between the germline ends. The CDR3 totals 15 residues. CDR3 sequence: CASSHRERETDTQYF. The CDR3 DNA is TGTGCCAGCAGTCACAGGGAAAGGGAAACAGATACGCAGTATTTT.

This clone has just one count. This chain links TRBV6-5 with TRBJ2-4; 10 bases agree with TRBD1. Per germline, CDR1 MNHEY and CDR2 SVGAGI. With 5 bases clipped from V and 6 bases from J, the junction kept 7 bases outside the gene matches. CDR3 size: 15 residues. The CDR3 here is CASSPSTGGINIQYF. CDR3 sequence (DNA): TGTGCCAGCAGTCCCTCGACAGGGGGCATAAACATTCAGTACTTC.

V usage is TRBV30 and J usage is TRBJ1-2; D may be TRBD1 (5 bases). In germline, CDR1 is GTSNPN, CDR2 SVGIG (reference sequence). The germline V and J ends were trimmed by 3 bases and 7 bases, with 12 bases remaining between them. The CDR3 length is 12 residues. CDR3 amino acids: CAWSPGGVGYTF. The DNA of the CDR3 is TGTGCCTGGAGCCCTGGAGGGGTTGGCTACACCTTC.

The chain recombines TRBV27 with TRBJ2-7; D gene ambiguous. CDR1 is MNHEY and CDR2 is SMNVEV in the germline V gene (reference sequence). V lost 8 bases and J 0 bases, leaving 11 bases between the germline ends. The CDR3 is made up of 13 amino acids. CDR3 amino acids: CASGRAASYEQYF. The DNA of the CDR3 is TGTGCCAGCGGCCGGGCCGCCTCCTACGAGCAGTACTTC.

The chain joins TRBV10-2 to TRBJ2-5, with D perhaps TRBD2 (5 bases). This CDR3 has 12 amino acids. Germline assignment: CDR1 WSHSY and CDR2 SAAADI. The ends were cut back, 8 bases at V and 7 bases at J, with 14 bases in the middle. The CDR3 DNA follows: TGCGCCAGCCAGACTGGTGAGGGGACCCAGTACTTC. It translates to CASQTGEGTQYF.

This chain joins TRBV11-2 and TRBJ1-2, with D tentatively TRBD1 (5 bases). The CDR3 totals 12 residues. V lost 6 bases, J lost 8 bases, and 13 bases lay in between. Germline lookup yields CDR1 SGHAT and CDR2 FQNNGV. The DNA for the CDR3 is TGTGCCAGCAGGCTCATAGGGGACGGCTACACCTTC. As protein: CASRLIGDGYTF.

V usage is TRBV29-1 and J usage is TRBJ2-3; 14 bases align to TRBD2. CDR3 length: 17 amino acids. In germline, CDR1 is SQVTM, CDR2 ANQGSEA. Trimming removed 4 bases from V and 4 bases from J; junction bases left unmatched: 10. The CDR3 DNA follows: TGCAGCGTTGGGTTCCGACTAGCGGGGGGGCGGGCAGATACGCAGTATTTT. Protein product: CSVGFRLAGGRADTQYF.

The genes are TRBV5-4 and TRBJ1-1; no definite D call. CDR3 length: 15 residues. Germline CDR1 is SGHNT and CDR2 is YYREEE (reference sequence). The V end lost 0 bases, the J end lost 0 bases, and 9 bases lay between the germline ends. CDR3: CASSLGANVNTEAFF. CDR3 coding DNA: TGTGCCAGCAGCTTGGGAGCAAACGTGAACACTGAAGCTTTCTTT.

This chain joins TRBV5-6 and TRBJ2-3; TRBD1 aligns across 9 bases. V lost 2 bases to trimming and J lost 5 bases; unmatched junction nucleotides: 9. The CDR3 covers 16 residues. CDR1 is SGHDT, CDR2 YYEEEE, per germline. This CDR3 reads CASSFQGTGYKDTQYF. CDR3 coding DNA: TGTGCCAGCAGCTTTCAAGGGACAGGGTATAAAGATACGCAGTATTTT.

This rearrangement joins TRBV4-3 to TRBJ2-1, with 13 bases identical to TRBD2. The CDR3 spans 15 residues. Germline CDR1 and CDR2: LGHNA and YSLEER. V lost 5 bases to trimming and J lost 10 bases; unmatched junction nucleotides: 8. DNA of the CDR3: TGCGCCAGCAGCATCGGACTAGCGGGGGCCCGGGAGCAGTTCTTC. Translation: CASSIGLAGAREQFF.

This clone appeared a few times. The genes are TRBV14 and TRBJ2-7; TRBD1 agrees at 9 bases. Trimming removed 4 bases from V and 3 bases from J; junction bases left unmatched: 10. This CDR3 spans 16 amino acids. Germline V CDR1 and CDR2: SGHDN, FVKESK. The CDR3 protein is CASSRSNPDRGYEQYF. CDR3 in DNA: TGTGCCAGCAGCCGATCCAACCCGGACAGGGGCTACGAGCAGTACTTC.

The chain combines TRBV10-3 with TRBJ2-3, with D unclear. Germline V gene data show CDR1 as ENHRY and CDR2 as SYGVKD. V lost 11 bases, J lost 0 bases, and 15 bases lay in between. This CDR3 region has 14 residues. The CDR3 DNA reads as TGTGCCGCTAACAGAGGATCTAGCACAGATACGCAGTATTTT. It codes for CAANRGSSTDTQYF.

Only one count was recorded for this clone. The chain carries TRBV19 and TRBJ2-1, with 9 bases fitting TRBD1. This CDR3 comprises 16 residues. Germline V gene lookup returns CDR1 LNHDA and CDR2 SQIVND (reference sequence). The junction had 14 bases not matched to a gene; V was cut back by 5 bases and J by 9 bases. The CDR3, as DNA: TGTGCCAGTAGTTCGGACAGGGGAAGTGGTTACGGTGAGCAGTTCTTC. This sequence encodes CASSSDRGSGYGEQFF.

This clone was observed once. This rearrangement joins TRBV6-5 to TRBJ1-2, with a tentative D call TRBD1 (6 bases). CDR3 length equals 14 residues. Germline V gives CDR1 MNHEY, CDR2 SVGAGI. V dropped 0 bases and J dropped 7 bases, with 12 bases sitting between them. The CDR3 DNA follows: TGTGCCAGCAGTTACTCCAACAGGGCCCTTGGCTACACCTTC. This gives the protein CASSYSNRALGYTF.

The CDR3 DNA reads TGTGCCAGCACCGAAACGGGGTACAATGAGCAGTTCTTC. Encoded protein: CASTETGYNEQFF. The gene calls are TRBV13 and TRBJ2-1; maybe TRBD2 (5 bases). The germline V and J ends were trimmed by 7 bases and 4 bases, with 11 bases remaining between them. Germline-derived CDR1 and CDR2 are PRHDT and FYEKMQ (reference sequence). This CDR3 has 13 residues. Based on the CDR3 plus reference TRBV13 and TRBJ2-1, the full variable domain is AAGVIQSPRHLIKEKRETATLKCYPIPRHDTVYWYQQGPGQDPQFLISFYEKMQSDKGSIPDRFSAQQFSDYHSELNMSSLELGDSALYFCASTETGYNEQFFGPGTRLTVL.

J is TRBJ1-2 and V is TRBV15; no firm D call. Per germline, CDR1 LNHNV and CDR2 YYDKDF (reference sequence). CDR3 length: 13 amino acids. The V end was cut by 0 bases, the J end by 8 bases, with 10 bases between. The CDR3 DNA sequence: TGTGCCACCAGCAGAGATAGGGTGGACGGCTACACCTTC. Translation: CATSRDRVDGYTF.

V gene TRBV29-1 combines with J gene TRBJ2-3; D ambiguous. The CDR3 sequence is 12 residues long. Germline V gives CDR1 SQVTM, CDR2 ANQGSEA. The CDR3 protein is CNGSVASDTQYF. Written as DNA, the CDR3 is TGCAACGGTAGTGTGGCCTCAGATACGCAGTATTTT.

CDR3 amino acids: CASSKDMNTEAFF. The CDR3 nucleotides read TGTGCCAGCAGTAAGGACATGAACACTGAAGCTTTCTTT. V and J are TRBV2 and TRBJ1-1; maybe TRBD1 (5 bases). V was cut by 5 bases and J by 0 bases, with 7 bases left in between. The CDR3 totals 13 residues. Germline CDR1 and CDR2: SNHLY and FYNNEI.

This chain joins TRBV29-1 and TRBJ1-2; the D is unclear. The germline V gene encodes CDR1 SQVTM and CDR2 ANQGSEA. This CDR3 comprises 12 residues. V was pared by 4 bases and J by 5 bases, with 11 bases between. The CDR3 DNA reads as TGCAGCGTTGTGGGAGGACCATATGGCTACACCTTC. Its protein is CSVVGGPYGYTF.

J is TRBJ2-1 and V is TRBV29-1; D is unresolved. From germline, CDR1 is SQVTM and CDR2 ANQGSEA. CDR3 length: 13 residues. Trimming stripped 4 bases from V and 5 bases from J, with 12 bases between. The CDR3 here is CSVAGEANNEQFF. The CDR3 bases are TGCAGCGTTGCCGGCGAGGCTAACAATGAGCAGTTCTTC.

V gene TRBV29-1 combines with J gene TRBJ2-1; D ambiguous. Germline V gene sequence: CDR1 SQVTM, CDR2 ANQGSEA. CDR3 length: 13 residues. The germline V and J ends were trimmed by 6 bases and 3 bases, with 12 bases remaining between them. The CDR3 DNA is TGCAGCGTCTTGGCGATGATCTACAATGAGCAGTTCTTC. It translates to CSVLAMIYNEQFF.

This sequence joins TRBV7-2 and TRBJ2-2; D is possibly TRBD1 or TRBD2 (5 bases each). Germline V lookup: CDR1 SGHTA, CDR2 FQGNSA. The CDR3 is 17 residues long. V lost 5 bases and J 4 bases, leaving 20 bases between the germline ends. CDR3 in amino acids: CASSPGPPDSSTGELFF. For the CDR3, the DNA is TGTGCCAGCAGCCCGGGACCACCAGACAGCTCCACCGGGGAGCTGTTTTTT. The variable domain in full, with the rest retrieved from reference TRBV7-2 and TRBJ2-2, is GAGVSQSPSNKVTEKGKDVELRCDPISGHTALYWYRQSLGQGLEFLIYFQGNSAPDKSGLPSDRFSAERTGGSVSTLTIQRTQQEDSAVYLCASSPGPPDSSTGELFFGEGSRLTVL.

The chain is built from TRBV6-1 and TRBJ1-6; D is unclear. V shed 6 bases and J shed 10 bases, with 10 bases lying between them. From germline, CDR1 is MNHNS and CDR2 SASEGT. The CDR3 is 12 residues long. CDR3 amino acids: CASRDQRSPLHF. The DNA for the CDR3 is TGTGCCAGCAGGGACCAGAGATCACCCCTCCACTTT.

The J gene is TRBJ1-2, the V gene TRBV30; 7 nucleotides agree with TRBD1. The CDR3 loop spans 14 amino acids. The germline CDR1 and CDR2 sequences are GTSNPN and SVGIG (reference sequence). V was clipped by 0 bases and J by 4 bases; unmatched bases: 5. The CDR3 nucleotides read TGTGCCTGGAGTGTAGACAGGGTCTCCTATGGCTACACCTTC. This encodes CAWSVDRVSYGYTF.

This chain joins TRBV30 and TRBJ1-5; no clear D. Trimming took off 1 base at V and 5 bases at J, with 6 bases between the two ends. CDR3 length: 12 amino acids. Germline CDR1 is GTSNPN and CDR2 is SVGIG (reference sequence). CDR3 amino acids: CAWSDTDQPQHF. CDR3 nucleotide sequence: TGTGCCTGGAGTGATACAGATCAGCCCCAGCATTTT.

The chain links TRBV30 to TRBJ2-2, with D hard to call. Germline assignment: CDR1 GTSNPN and CDR2 SVGIG (reference sequence). The CDR3 is made up of 14 amino acids. Trimming removed 0 bases from V and 2 bases from J, with 7 bases in between. This CDR3 reads CAWSVPENTGELFF. The CDR3 DNA is TGTGCCTGGAGTGTCCCAGAAAACACCGGGGAGCTGTTTTTT.

The CDR3 spells CACRTPLREQFF. For the CDR3, the DNA is TGTGCCTGTCGGACGCCCCTAAGAGAGCAGTTCTTC. This sequence joins TRBV30 and TRBJ2-1; D ambiguous. Trimming pared 6 bases from V and 10 bases from J, leaving 16 bases between. Germline CDR1 GTSNPN, CDR2 SVGIG (reference sequence). This CDR3 has 12 amino acids.

The V and J genes are TRBV27 and TRBJ2-1; 10 nucleotides align to TRBD2. The CDR3 spans 16 residues. Germline V CDR1 and CDR2: MNHEY, SMNVEV (reference sequence). The J segment lost 5 bases and the V segment lost 0 bases, leaving 4 bases of the junction unmatched. CDR3 bases: TGTGCCAGCAGTTTATCCGGGGGACTAGCGAACAATGAGCAGTTCTTC. This encodes CASSLSGGLANNEQFF.

The rearrangement links TRBV27 to TRBJ2-5, with D unclear. The germline V gene encodes CDR1 MNHEY and CDR2 SMNVEV (reference sequence). There are 14 residues in the CDR3. V gave up 1 base and J gave up 2 bases, with 8 bases separating them. The CDR3 region is CASSLFGIQETQYF. The CDR3, as DNA: TGTGCCAGCAGTTTATTTGGGATTCAAGAGACCCAGTACTTC.

This clone turned up a few times. This rearrangement joins TRBV10-3 to TRBJ2-5, with D tentatively TRBD1 (5 bases). CDR1 and CDR2 (germline): ENHRY, SYGVKD. With 7 bases removed from V and 4 bases from J, the gap between germline ends came to 10 bases. This CDR3 contains 12 residues. The CDR3 is CAIKTDRETQYF. The DNA of the CDR3 is TGTGCCATCAAGACAGACAGAGAGACCCAGTACTTC.